This T cell receptor beta chain was retrieved from a study of blood T cell repertoires in COVID-19. At the level of the study: T cells, B-cell-depleted T cells, or PBMCs supplied cDNA or gDNA.

Authors' analysis steps: By means of reference gene primer amplification, nucleated cell counts were estimated. Data came from immunoSEQ multiplex PCR; TCRdb stores just in-frame clones and leaves some out. For V, J and clone size, that table is used; D and trimming come from the DNA. The top ten clones hold 1.5% to 2% of a sample with around 280,000 clones, around 91% of them seen once. Individuals aged 18 to 89 years were recruited from 24 US areas. Participants' reported clinical history set cohort assignment. The CDR3 length is 17 residues. Germline-derived CDR1 and CDR2 are MDHEN and SYDVKM. Trimming at V came to 2 bases and at J to 5 bases, leaving 12 bases not matched to a gene.

V gene TRBV28 combines with J gene TRBJ2-5, with 9 bases matching TRBD1. This sequence was found in a woman between 18 and 29 years old with acute COVID-19. Sequencing was performed on PBMCs or T cells enriched from blood (not recorded which). The CDR3: CASSLLFQGQGPETQYF. CDR3 nucleotide sequence: TGTGCCAGCAGTTTACTCTTCCAGGGACAGGGCCCTGAGACCCAGTACTTC.